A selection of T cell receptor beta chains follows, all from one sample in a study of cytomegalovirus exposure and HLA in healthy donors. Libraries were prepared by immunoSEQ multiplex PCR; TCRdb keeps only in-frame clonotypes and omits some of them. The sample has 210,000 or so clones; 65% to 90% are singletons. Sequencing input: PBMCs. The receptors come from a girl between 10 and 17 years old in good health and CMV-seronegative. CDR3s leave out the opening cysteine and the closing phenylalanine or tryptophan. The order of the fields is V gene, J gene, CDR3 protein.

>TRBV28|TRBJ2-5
ASMAWGGETQY
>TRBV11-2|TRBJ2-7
ASSLVQGAYEQY
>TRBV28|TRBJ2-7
ASSTGARGEQY
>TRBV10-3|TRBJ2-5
AIGRGGRETQY
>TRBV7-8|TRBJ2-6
ASPEDSSGANVLT
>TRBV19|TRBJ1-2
ASSFQGDSPYGYT
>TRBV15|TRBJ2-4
ATRVGGFLGNIQY
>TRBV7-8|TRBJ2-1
ASSLPFGTGNEQF
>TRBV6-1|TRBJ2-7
ASSEFERGNYEQY
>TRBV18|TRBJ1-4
ASSLTRVGDEKLF
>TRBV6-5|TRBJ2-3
ASSPIVDNTDTQY
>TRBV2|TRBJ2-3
ASSKGTSGIKSTDTQY
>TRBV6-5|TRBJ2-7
ASSYPTSGRYEQY
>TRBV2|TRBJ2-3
ASSEGTGWGWGADTQY
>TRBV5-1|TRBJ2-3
ASSFGSSGSGGTQY
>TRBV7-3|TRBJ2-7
ASSWTGDVEQY
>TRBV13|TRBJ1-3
ASSLGPLTFSGNTIY
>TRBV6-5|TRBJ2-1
ASSDDGKQF
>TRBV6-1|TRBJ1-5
ASSERGGTVLNQPQH
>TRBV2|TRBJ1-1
ASPAGGRSTEAF
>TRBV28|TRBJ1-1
ASSLFTGERGNTEAF
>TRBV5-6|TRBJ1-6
ASSFLGSYNSPLH
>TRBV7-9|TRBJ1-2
ASSPTGQGLRDNYGYT
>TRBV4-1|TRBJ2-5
ASSQGVGASGVKETQY
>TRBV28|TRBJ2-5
ASRPPLAGSREQY
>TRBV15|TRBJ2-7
ATSRDFGGTPYEQY
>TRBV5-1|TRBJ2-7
ASSLWPQGQGAYEQY
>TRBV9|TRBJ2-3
ASKPGGGPDTQY
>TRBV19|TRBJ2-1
ASSLGTSGGVSEQF
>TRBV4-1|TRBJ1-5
ASSHPLDRANQPQH
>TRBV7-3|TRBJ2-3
ASSQSGVTSFPDTQY
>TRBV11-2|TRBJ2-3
ASSSVPGLVPDTQY
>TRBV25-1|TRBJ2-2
ASGTPANTGELF
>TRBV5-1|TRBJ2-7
ASSLSGGTRLEQY
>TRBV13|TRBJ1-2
ASSSRQTNYGYT
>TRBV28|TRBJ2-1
ASSFDPGGLDEQF
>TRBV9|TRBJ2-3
ASSVQGASTDTQY
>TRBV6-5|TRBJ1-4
ASNKSARGKLF
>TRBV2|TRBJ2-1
ASSSGMTVEQF
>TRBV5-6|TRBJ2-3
ASSLRADTQY
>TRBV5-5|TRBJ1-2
ASSLRTGNYGYT
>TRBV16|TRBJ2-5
ASSQRGVLQETQY
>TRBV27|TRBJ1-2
ASSLSLDRANYGYT
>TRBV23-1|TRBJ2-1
ASSRGVSGYNEQF
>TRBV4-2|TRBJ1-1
ASSALGRDTEAF
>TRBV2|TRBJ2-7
ASSTESPYEQY
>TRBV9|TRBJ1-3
ASSVSGYSGNTIY
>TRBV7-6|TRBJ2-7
ASSLVSNRASYEQY
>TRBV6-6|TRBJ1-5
ASSYGQGRGQPQH
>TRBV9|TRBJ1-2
ASSVGVLEGSDYGYT